These 18 T cell receptor beta chains were sequenced from one sample in a study of blood T cell repertoires in COVID-19. Some clones are missing from TCRdb's copy, which holds only in-frame ones; the method was immunoSEQ multiplex PCR. The data contain just under 30,000 clones, about 80% of them singletons. Sequenced sample: peripheral blood. These receptors were obtained from a woman in her seventies with acute or convalescent COVID-19.

The chain recombines TRBV5-6 with TRBJ2-5, with a weak D call TRBD1 (5 bases). Per germline, CDR1 SGHDT and CDR2 YYEEEE. This CDR3 is built from 14 residues. Trimming removed 0 bases from V and 2 bases from J, with 8 bases in between. This CDR3 reads CASSLADSQETQYF. The CDR3 nucleotides are TGTGCCAGCAGCTTGGCCGACAGTCAAGAGACCCAGTACTTC.

This chain connects TRBV4-2 to TRBJ2-3; 8 bases are a match to TRBD2. The CDR3 runs 18 residues. Germline CDR1 is LGHNA and CDR2 is YNFKEQ. V lost 0 bases to trimming and J lost 6 bases; unmatched junction nucleotides: 14. The CDR3 region is CASSQEGLVSGGGDTQYF. The CDR3, as DNA: TGTGCCAGCAGCCAAGAAGGTCTCGTAAGCGGGGGCGGGGATACGCAGTATTTT.

The chain has TRBV29-1 and TRBJ2-5; TRBD2 matches 7 bases. Germline CDR1 reads SQVTM; CDR2 reads ANQGSEA. This CDR3 comprises 13 residues. V lost 4 bases to trimming and J lost 4 bases; unmatched junction nucleotides: 6. The CDR3 coding sequence is TGCAGCGTTGTCCGGACTAGTCGAGAGACCCAGTACTTC. This encodes CSVVRTSRETQYF.

V and J are TRBV6-2 or TRBV6-3 and TRBJ1-6, with TRBD1 matching over 7 bases. Germline lookup yields CDR1 MNHEY and CDR2 SVGEGT. The J segment lost 5 bases and the V segment lost 6 bases, leaving 7 bases of the junction unmatched. This CDR3 is built from 15 residues. CDR3 DNA sequence: TGTGCCAGCAGCTTCTTAGACAGGGATAATTCACCCCTCCACTTT. This translates into CASSFLDRDNSPLHF.

V and J are TRBV5-1 and TRBJ1-5; 8 bases map to TRBD1. Germline CDR1 and CDR2: SGHRS and YFSETQ. This CDR3 has 15 amino acids. Trimming at V came to 2 bases and at J to 4 bases, leaving 5 bases not matched to a gene. The CDR3 reads CASSLDRGPNQPQHF. The CDR3 DNA sequence: TGCGCCAGCAGCTTAGACAGGGGCCCAAATCAGCCCCAGCATTTT.

The sample holds a few counts of this clone. The rearrangement links TRBV7-2 to TRBJ2-5; TRBD2 matches at 9 bases. J gave up 2 bases and V 0 bases, and 4 bases lay outside the gene matches. Per the germline V gene, CDR1 is SGHTA and CDR2 is FQGNSA. The CDR3 contains 16 residues. CDR3 in DNA: TGTGCCAGCAGCTTAGCGATGAGCGGGGGGCAAGAGACCCAGTACTTC. Its translation is CASSLAMSGGQETQYF.

This sequence joins TRBV28 and TRBJ2-7; 10 bases are shared with TRBD1. The junction had 8 bases not matched to a gene; V was cut back by 6 bases and J by 3 bases. The germline CDR1 and CDR2 sequences are MDHEN and SYDVKM. There are 15 residues in the CDR3. CDR3 in DNA: TGTGCCAGCAGCACACCAGGGACAGGGGACTACGAGCAGTACTTC. Residues: CASSTPGTGDYEQYF. The full variable domain, with the rest looked up from reference TRBV28 and TRBJ2-7, is DVKVTQSSRYLVKRTGEKVFLECVQDMDHENMFWYRQDPGLGLRLIYFSYDVKMKEKGDIPEGYSVSREKKERFSLILESASTNQTSMYLCASSTPGTGDYEQYFGPGTRLTVT.

This chain joins TRBV3-1 (or the pseudogene TRBV3-2) and TRBJ2-5, with 10 bases fitting TRBD2. Germline CDR1 LGHDT, CDR2 YNNKEL (reference sequence). The CDR3 runs 15 residues. V shed 0 bases and J 13 bases; nucleotides not matched to a gene: 11. The DNA of the CDR3 is TGTGCCAGCAGCCAAGATTGGTCTAGCGGGGGTTCATTGTACTTC. Amino acids: CASSQDWSSGGSLYF.

J is TRBJ1-4 and V is TRBV5-4; tentative D call: TRBD1 (6 bases). Trimming left V 3 bases short and J 6 bases short, with 18 bases between. Germline-derived CDR1 and CDR2 are SGHNT and YYREEE (reference sequence). The CDR3 has 16 residues. CDR3 nucleotide sequence: TGTGCCAGCAGCTCGCCACCGACAGGTCGAGATGAAAAACTGTTTTTT. Translated: CASSSPPTGRDEKLFF.

V gene TRBV5-4 combines with J gene TRBJ1-1; D gene ambiguous. This CDR3 has 14 amino acids. V dropped 0 bases and J dropped 1 base, with 7 bases sitting between them. The germline gives CDR1 SGHNT, CDR2 YYREEE (reference sequence). CDR3 sequence: CASSLGAPNTEAFF. In DNA, the CDR3 is TGTGCCAGCAGCTTGGGGGCCCCGAACACTGAAGCTTTCTTT. Filled out from reference TRBV5-4 and TRBJ1-1, the complete variable domain reads ETGVTQSPTHLIKTRGQQVTLRCSSQSGHNTVSWYQQALGQGPQFIFQYYREEENGRGNFPPRFSGLQFPNYSSELNVNALELDDSALYLCASSLGAPNTEAFFGQGTRLTVV.

The chain carries TRBV6-1 and TRBJ2-5, with D perhaps TRBD1 (6 bases). CDR1 is MNHNS and CDR2 is SASEGT in the germline V gene. The CDR3 loop spans 11 amino acids. Trimming stripped 10 bases from V and 14 bases from J, with 20 bases between. CDR3 DNA: TGTGCCACCTTGGACAGCCCGAATTCCTACTTC. Its translation: CATLDSPNSYF.

The gene calls are TRBV6-5 and TRBJ2-5; no clear D. The CDR3 contains 16 residues. V was pared by 2 bases and J by 2 bases, with 15 bases between. Germline CDR1 and CDR2: MNHEY and SVGAGI. The CDR3 DNA reads as TGTGCCAGCAGTTACCTCTCCGCGGCAGTTCAAGAGACCCAGTACTTC. Translating gives CASSYLSAAVQETQYF.

This rearrangement joins TRBV9 to TRBJ1-3; D is undetermined. The CDR3 loop spans 14 amino acids. Per the germline V gene, CDR1 is SGDLS and CDR2 is YYNGEE. The germline V and J ends were trimmed by 1 base and 1 base, with 6 bases remaining between them. CDR3: CASSVTGSGNTIYF. The CDR3 DNA reads TGTGCCAGCAGCGTAACGGGATCTGGAAACACCATATATTTT.

The V gene is TRBV7-2, the J gene TRBJ2-3, with D perhaps TRBD2 (7 bases). The CDR3 has 16 residues. In germline, CDR1 is SGHTA, CDR2 FQGNSA. V was shortened by 6 bases and J by 2 bases, with 18 bases between the two germline ends. CDR3 loop: CASRSLGGANTDTQYF. The CDR3 bases are TGTGCCAGCAGATCCCTAGGGGGGGCAAACACAGATACGCAGTATTTT.

The J gene is TRBJ1-3, the V gene TRBV21-1. TRBV21-1 is a pseudogene locus. The CDR3 runs to 16 residues. CDR3 region: CASTPSGLGSGNTIYF. The CDR3 nucleotides read TGTGCCAGCACCCCTAGCGGGTTGGGCTCTGGAAACACCATATATTTT.

This clone showed up just a few times. The V call is TRBV6-5, the J call TRBJ1-6; the D gene is possibly TRBD1 (5 bases). This CDR3 is built from 13 residues. The ends were cut back, 5 bases at V and 5 bases at J, with 7 bases in the middle. The germline CDR1 and CDR2 sequences are MNHEY and SVGAGI. The CDR3 here is CASSRTNNSPLHF. The CDR3 coding sequence is TGTGCCAGCAGTAGGACAAATAATTCACCCCTCCACTTT.

This sequence joins TRBV18 and TRBJ2-7; D is possibly TRBD1 (5 bases). V was clipped by 5 bases and J by 0 bases, with 11 bases between them. The CDR3 contains 14 residues. CDR1 is KGHSH, CDR2 LQKENI, per germline. CDR3 sequence: CASSMRQSSYEQYF. CDR3 nucleotide sequence: TGTGCCAGCTCAATGCGACAGAGCTCCTACGAGCAGTACTTC.

The rearrangement links TRBV19 to TRBJ2-1; the match to TRBD2 covers 11 bases. Germline CDR1 is LNHDA and CDR2 is SQIVND (reference sequence). V lost 5 bases to trimming and J lost 6 bases; unmatched junction nucleotides: 9. The CDR3 totals 16 residues. The CDR3 sequence is CASSETSGNPLNEQFF. The CDR3 DNA reads TGTGCCAGTAGTGAGACTAGCGGGAACCCTCTCAATGAGCAGTTCTTC.